These 15 T cell receptor beta chains share one sample of origin, sequenced in a study of T cells in Graves' hyperthyroidism and ophthalmopathy. Amplified regions were TCR beta CDR3 sequences from RNA transcripts. TCR CDR3 underwent first-round RT-PCR with the HTBI primer set. TCRdb analysed the multiplex PCR reads with MiXCR anew, one entry per CDR3 protein. The sample lists hundreds of thousands of distinct CDR3 sequences, 14% to 15% occurring once. Sequenced sample: blood. These receptor sequences come from a man aged 18 to 30 with Graves' ophthalmopathy.

At least ten counts were recorded for this clonotype. The chain has TRBV20-1 and TRBJ2-5; tentatively, D is TRBD1 or TRBD2 (5 bases each). The CDR3 covers 15 residues. The V gene lost 2 bases and the J gene lost 2 bases, with 15 bases spanning the gap. Germline values: CDR1 DFQATT, CDR2 SNEGSKA (reference sequence). The CDR3 sequence: CSARRGGGIQETQYF. CDR3 in DNA: TGCAGTGCTAGAAGGGGCGGAGGCATACAAGAGACCCAGTACTTC.

This clonotype was detected ten times or more. The chain recombines TRBV2 with TRBJ2-1, with TRBD2 identical over 8 bases. CDR3 length: 16 residues. Germline assignment: CDR1 SNHLY and CDR2 FYNNEI. With 6 bases clipped from V and 4 bases from J, the junction kept 11 bases outside the gene matches. CDR3 protein: CASRESGSGSYNEQFF. The CDR3 bases are TGTGCCAGCAGGGAATCAGGGAGCGGGAGTTACAATGAGCAGTTCTTC. Drawing the rest from reference TRBV2 and TRBJ2-1, the complete variable domain is EPEVTQTPSHQVTQMGQEVILRCVPISNHLYFYWYRQILGQKVEFLVSFYNNEISEKSEIFDDQFSVERPDGSNFTLKIRSTKLEDSAMYFCASRESGSGSYNEQFFGPGTRLTVL.

Comments on this clonotype: Just one base apart from a much larger clone, this may be a read error. Lacking the conserved final phenylalanine or tryptophan, this CDR3 likely reflects a read error. V usage is TRBV3-1 and J usage is TRBJ2-1; D is possibly TRBD2 (6 bases). The V end lost 2 bases, the J end lost 1 base, and 12 bases lay between the germline ends. The germline V gene has CDR1 LGHDT and CDR2 YNNKEL (reference sequence). CDR3 length: 16 residues. For the CDR3, the DNA is TGTGCCAGCAGCCAACCGACTAGGACTTCCTACAATGAGCAGTTCTCC. It translates to CASSQPTRTSYNEQFS.

This clonotype was recorded at least ten times. The V and J genes are TRBV6-1 and TRBJ2-7, with 14 bases aligning to TRBD2. Germline V gene lookup returns CDR1 MNHNS and CDR2 SASEGT. Trimming removed 6 bases from V and 3 bases from J; junction bases left unmatched: 7. The CDR3 covers 16 residues. DNA of the CDR3: TGTGCCAGCAGCCGAGGAGGGACTAGCGGGGGCTACGAGCAGTACTTC. It encodes CASSRGGTSGGYEQYF.

The sample holds many counts of this clonotype. J is TRBJ2-7 and V is TRBV15; 10 bases map to TRBD2. The trim removed 5 bases at V and 6 bases at J, leaving 7 bases unmatched. CDR1 and CDR2 from the germline V gene are LNHNV and YYDKDF (reference sequence). This CDR3 region has 14 residues. The CDR3 is CATSYSGGTREQYF. DNA of the CDR3: TGTGCCACCAGCTATAGCGGGGGGACTCGCGAGCAGTACTTC.

The CDR3 loop is CASSRERESEQYF. The CDR3 DNA follows: TGTGCCAGCAGCCGCGAGCGGGAGTCCGAGCAGTACTTC. The gene calls are TRBV11-3 and TRBJ2-7; TRBD2 matches at 8 bases. With 5 bases clipped from V and 6 bases from J, the junction kept 6 bases outside the gene matches. The germline V gene has CDR1 SGHNT and CDR2 YENEEA. CDR3 length equals 13 residues.

This chain joins TRBV10-1 and TRBJ2-7; 10 bases fit TRBD1. The CDR3 has 14 amino acids. CDR1 and CDR2 (germline): WNHNN, SYGVQD (reference sequence). With V trimmed by 6 bases and J by 7 bases, 9 bases remained unmatched. In DNA, the CDR3 is TGCGCCAGCAGCACCGGGACAGGGGTTCAGGAGCAGTACTTC. It yields the protein CASSTGTGVQEQYF.

The chain recombines TRBV5-1 with TRBJ1-2; 7 bases are shared with TRBD1. V lost 3 bases, J lost 0 bases, and 8 bases stayed unmatched. The CDR3 is made up of 16 amino acids. Germline V CDR1 and CDR2: SGHRS, YFSETQ. The CDR3 DNA sequence: TGCGCCAGCAGCTCGGGACAGACCATAGCTAACTATGGCTACACCTTC. Translating gives CASSSGQTIANYGYTF.

In its sample, this clonotype was seen many times. The J gene is TRBJ2-1, the V gene TRBV13, with a tentative D call TRBD2 (5 bases). The CDR3 covers 12 residues. From germline, CDR1 is PRHDT and CDR2 FYEKMQ (reference sequence). V shed 5 bases and J shed 10 bases, with 12 bases lying between them. The CDR3 loop is CASSPSGREQFF. In nucleotides, the CDR3 is TGTGCCAGCAGCCCAAGCGGACGGGAGCAGTTCTTC.

The sample holds many counts of this clonotype. The chain employs TRBV5-1 and TRBJ2-7; D gene unclear. The germline CDR1 and CDR2 sequences are SGHRS and YFSETQ. With 0 bases removed from V and 7 bases from J, the gap between germline ends came to 23 bases. This CDR3 is 17 amino acids long. This CDR3 is CASSLAVVSPLPQEQYF. The CDR3 DNA reads TGCGCCAGCAGCTTGGCCGTTGTTAGCCCCTTACCTCAGGAGCAGTACTTC.

This clonotype has at least ten counts. The gene calls are TRBV6-2 or TRBV6-3 and TRBJ2-1, with 9 bases lining up with TRBD2. This CDR3 contains 16 residues. In germline, CDR1 is MNHEY, CDR2 SVGEGT. V was pared by 2 bases and J by 6 bases, with 8 bases of the junction left unmatched. Here the CDR3 DNA reads TGTGCCAGCAGTTACACGACTAGCGGTTTAATCAATGAGCAGTTCTTC. Amino acid sequence: CASSYTTSGLINEQFF.

The chain couples TRBV29-1 to TRBJ2-1; D may be TRBD2 (5 bases). This CDR3 has 13 residues. CDR1 SQVTM and CDR2 ANQGSEA come from the germline V gene. The V gene lost 4 bases and the J gene lost 4 bases, with 11 bases spanning the gap. CDR3 sequence reads: CSVVSGTYNEQFF. CDR3 DNA sequence: TGCAGCGTTGTGAGCGGTACATACAATGAGCAGTTCTTC.

On this clonotype: A read error is possible here, since a much larger clone lies one base away. CDR3 sequence reads: CASSPQEVGIYEQYF. CDR3 DNA: TGTGCCAGCTCACCGCAGGAAGTCGGGATCTACGAGCAGTACTTC. The chain carries TRBV18 and TRBJ2-7; D is perhaps TRBD2 (5 bases). V lost 3 bases and J 3 bases, leaving 15 bases between the germline ends. The germline V gene has CDR1 KGHSH and CDR2 LQKENI. This CDR3 has 15 residues.

This clonotype was counted only a few times. V usage is TRBV7-9 and J usage is TRBJ2-7; D is unclear. With 4 bases removed from V and 7 bases from J, the gap between germline ends came to 11 bases. Germline CDR1 reads SEHNR; CDR2 reads FQNEAQ (reference sequence). The length of the CDR3 is 12 residues. CDR3 coding DNA: TGTGCCAGCAGCTATCTTATCGGGGAGCAGTACTTC. The encoded protein is CASSYLIGEQYF.

This clonotype was seen at least ten times. This sequence joins TRBV11-2 and TRBJ2-1, with 8 nucleotides matching TRBD2. The CDR3 runs 17 residues. J lost 2 bases, V lost 5 bases, and 11 bases had no gene match. Germline V gives CDR1 SGHAT, CDR2 FQNNGV. The CDR3 bases are TGTGCCAGCAGCGGTTCAATCCGGGGGGGGACCTACAATGAGCAGTTCTTC. Protein sequence: CASSGSIRGGTYNEQFF.